The clone carrying this T cell receptor (beta chain) showed up many times. Its antigen is not identified. The sample comes from a study of T cells in Graves' hyperthyroidism and ophthalmopathy. It was RNA transcripts that yielded the amplified TCR beta CDR3 regions. The TCR CDR3 first-round RT-PCR relied on the HTBI primer set. MiXCR, run by TCRdb on the multiplex PCR reads, gives a single entry per CDR3 protein. Of roughly 560,000 distinct CDR3 sequences in the sample, about 14% were seen once. Overall study results and limits: Stable hyperthyroidism was told apart from ophthalmopathy by a model built on 13 V-J features. For ophthalmopathy, model prediction preceded onset by a median roughly 6.5 months.

Uncontrolled infection, other autoimmune disease, pregnancy and lactation each barred patients from inclusion. The junction had 10 bases not matched to a gene; V was cut back by 5 bases and J by 0 bases. The CDR3 extends over 17 amino acids. The origin of this receptor is a woman between 40 and 50 years old with Graves' ophthalmopathy. The specimen was blood. V is TRBV12-3 or TRBV12-4 and J is TRBJ2-3, with 8 positions matching TRBD2. CDR3 residues: CASSVSRLATSTDTQYF. As DNA, the CDR3 is TGTGCCAGCAGTGTGTCGAGACTAGCGACTAGCACAGATACGCAGTATTTT.